A selection of T cell receptor beta chains follows, all from one sample in a study of response to subunit inactivated influenza vaccine. MiXCR, run by TCRdb on the RT-PCR reads, gives a single entry per CDR3 protein. This sample has about half a million distinct CDR3 sequences, with about 25% found just once. The source was CD4+ T cells sorted from PBMCs, collected more than 4 days after vaccination. The origin of the receptors is a man aged 45 to 65 who received an inactivated influenza vaccine. The CDR3 runs from the conserved cysteine through the conserved F or W. A D gene is named only where the DNA matches it firmly. Not every row has a clone size; where given, it reads once, few, many or a size class.

d_call clone_size j_call v_call cdr3_nt cdr3_aa
- - TRBJ2-3 TRBV6-5 TGTGCCAGCAGGACCCCTCCAGATACGCAGTATTTT CASRTPPDTQYF
- many TRBJ2-7 TRBV15 TGTGCCACCAACGCGCAATCGGGCGAGCAGTACTTC CATNAQSGEQYF
TRBD1 - TRBJ2-7 TRBV6-2/TRBV6-3 TGTGCCAGCAGTTACCGCGCCGGGACAGGGGTCGAGCAGTACTTC CASSYRAGTGVEQYF
- few TRBJ2-1 TRBV5-1 TGCGCCAGCAGCCCGTTCCGGGACAAAGACAATGAGCAGTTCTTC CASSPFRDKDNEQFF
- - TRBJ1-2 TRBV5-1 TGCGCCAGCAGCTTGGATGGTCAGGGAAAGACCTATGGCTACACCTTC CASSLDGQGKTYGYTF
- many TRBJ1-2 TRBV30 TGTGCCTGGAGTCCGGGGGGGGCACTAAGCTACACCTTC CAWSPGGALSYTF
- few TRBJ2-3 TRBV18 TGTGCCCTCCATGGCCAACTCTGCTATGGACACCAGTATTTT CALHGQLCYGHQYF
- few TRBJ2-7 TRBV12-3/TRBV12-4 TGTGCCAGCAGTTTTAGGACAGACGGGCAGCAGTACTTC CASSFRTDGQQYF
TRBD1 few TRBJ1-5 TRBV20-1 TGCAGTGCTAGGTACACAGGGGCCAATCAGCCCCAGCATTTT CSARYTGANQPQHF
TRBD1 few TRBJ2-7 TRBV6-1 TGTGCCAGCAGTCTCTATACCGGGACAGGTATACCCTACGAGCAGTACTTC CASSLYTGTGIPYEQYF
- - TRBJ2-2 TRBV20-1 TGCTGTGCTAGAGATCTACTCGGGTCAAACACCGGGGAGCTGTTTTTT CCARDLLGSNTGELFF
- - TRBJ2-7 TRBV12-3/TRBV12-4 TGTGCCAGCAGCCACCAAGACCGGGACGGAGGCCACCAGTACTTC CASSHQDRDGGHQYF
- few TRBJ2-6 TRBV10-3 TGTGCCATCAGTCTCCAGGGTACTGGGGCCAACGTCCTGACTTTC CAISLQGTGANVLTF
TRBD2 few TRBJ2-2 TRBV20-1 TGCAGTGCAACGGGACTAGCGGGAGTGGACGGGGAGCTGTTTTTT CSATGLAGVDGELFF
- - TRBJ1-5 TRBV6-2/TRBV6-3 TGTGCCAGCAGTTTACCCAATCAGCCCCAGCATTTT CASSLPNQPQHF
TRBD2 few TRBJ2-3 TRBV20-1 TGCAGTGCAAACCCCGGACTAGCCAGCACAGATACGCAGTATTTT CSANPGLASTDTQYF
TRBD1 few TRBJ1-1 TRBV28 TGTGCCAGCAGTAAGGACAGGGGGCCGAACACTGAAGCTTTCTTT CASSKDRGPNTEAFF
TRBD1 - TRBJ1-6 TRBV5-1 TGCGCCAGCAGCTTACGGGGACAGGGAGGCGATTCACCCCTCCACTTT CASSLRGQGGDSPLHF
TRBD1 few TRBJ1-6 TRBV20-1 TGCAGTGCTAGAGACGGACAGGGGAATTCACCCCTCCACTTT CSARDGQGNSPLHF
- many TRBJ1-5 TRBV20-1 TGCAGTGCCCCCGCGGGGGGTCCGGGCAATCAGCCCCAGCATTTT CSAPAGGPGNQPQHF
- few TRBJ2-3 TRBV7-3 TGTGCCAGCAGGGGACCAGGAGATACGCAGTATTTT CASRGPGDTQYF
TRBD1 few TRBJ2-1 TRBV30 TGTGCCTGGAGTGGACTTTGGGACAGGGGCAATGAGCAGTTCTTC CAWSGLWDRGNEQFF
- few TRBJ2-5 TRBV7-2 TGTGCCAGCACCCGACTCAGGGTTGTGGGAGAGACCCAGTACTTC CASTRLRVVGETQYF
- - TRBJ1-4 TRBV5-1 TGCGCCAGCAGAATACAGGGAAATCCTAATGAAAAACTGTTTTTT CASRIQGNPNEKLFF
- few TRBJ1-4 TRBV20-1 TGCAGTGCTAGAGAATTGTTGGGGCTGAAGGGTGAAAAACTGTTTTTT CSARELLGLKGEKLFF
- many TRBJ1-1 TRBV20-1 TGCAGTGCTAGGGGACTTGGGGGGAACACTGAAGCTTTCTTT CSARGLGGNTEAFF
TRBD1 few TRBJ2-3 TRBV4-1 TGCGCCAGCAGCCGGGTACCGGGACAGGGGGCCCACCGACTCCTCACAGATACGCAGTATTTT CASSRVPGQGAHRLLTDTQYF
- few TRBJ2-3 TRBV12-3/TRBV12-4 TGTGCCAGCAGTTGGGGTCGCCCCACAGATACGCAGTATTTT CASSWGRPTDTQYF
TRBD1 few TRBJ1-1 TRBV9 TGTGCCAGCAGCTTCTCGACAGGGGAGAGCACTGAAGCTTTCTTT CASSFSTGESTEAFF
- few TRBJ2-5 TRBV6-1 TGTGCCAGCAGATTGGCCTGGGGAGAGACCCAGTACTTC CASRLAWGETQYF
- few TRBJ2-5 TRBV28 TGTGCCAGCAGTCTCCTCCTGGAGACCCAGTACTTC CASSLLLETQYF
TRBD1 - TRBJ2-4 TRBV12-3/TRBV12-4 TGTGCCAGCAGATCCGGGACAGGGCTAGCCAAAAACATTCAGTACTTC CASRSGTGLAKNIQYF
- - TRBJ2-5 TRBV30 TGTGCCTGGAGTGTACTAAGTGGGAGGGGGGAGACCCAGTACTTC CAWSVLSGRGETQYF
- - TRBJ2-7 TRBV14 TGTGCCAGCAGCCGGGGGGACTTCTACGAGCAGTACTTC CASSRGDFYEQYF
- few TRBJ2-5 TRBV6-6 TGTGCCAGCAGTTACGGGGGGAAGACCCAGTACTTC CASSYGGKTQYF
- - TRBJ2-7 TRBV12-3/TRBV12-4 TGTGCCAGCAGTAAGAGCGAGCGGCCCTACGAGCAGTACTTC CASSKSERPYEQYF
TRBD1 - TRBJ2-5 TRBV2 TGTGCCAGCAGCGCCGGGACAGGGCGGAAGACCCAGTACTTC CASSAGTGRKTQYF
- few TRBJ2-5 TRBV18 TGTGCCAGCTCACCAGGGGCTGGGGAGACCCAGTACTTC CASSPGAGETQYF